There are a few counts of the clone carrying this TCR beta chain. This specimen belongs to a study of molecular identifiers for immune sequencing clone quantification. TCRdb used MiXCR to reprocess the PCR reads, holding one entry per CDR3 protein. The sample carries about 35,000 distinct CDR3 sequences, about 18% recorded once. Trimming took 0 bases from V and 4 from J, leaving 15 bases between them. The CDR3 loop spans 16 amino acids. The germline V gene encodes CDR1 MNHEY and CDR2 SVGAGI. The material sequenced was naive CD8+ T cells from blood, with Jurkat cell RNA spiked in. Subset noted: FACS-sorted CD8+CD4-CCR7+CD45RA+ naive T cells. The chain has TRBV6-5 and TRBJ2-5; possibly TRBD1 or TRBD2 for D (6 bases each). This receptor was taken from a human donor in good health. Some libraries in this study had Jurkat cell RNA spiked in. CDR3 in amino acids: CASSYSSTGARETQYF. CDR3 DNA: TGTGCCAGCAGTTACTCGAGTACGGGGGCTCGAGAGACCCAGTACTTC.